This T cell receptor beta chain appears in the sequencing data of a study of human T cells and chemical hapten exposure. At least ten counts were recorded for this clonotype. Its antigen is as yet unknown. Time point reported: pre-sensitization, week 0. Treatment meaning: therapeutic diphenylcyclopropenone sensitization with weekly scalp DPC. As originally analysed: Per sample, the median was around 100,000 TCRs, with values from around 25,000 to 690,000. TCRdb re-derived calls from the RACE reads in MiXCR, one entry per CDR3 protein. The V and J calls here are based on TCRdb, not the publication. Counted here are some 70,000 distinct CDR3 sequences, around 9.9% occurring once; the ten biggest clones make up about 5.2%. Study results and caveats: TCRs exceeding a frequency of 1 in 1000 stayed unchanged under DPC sensitization.

Germline CDR1 reads SNHLY; CDR2 reads FYNNEI. Germline trimming cut 3 bases from V and 6 bases from J; bases unmatched to any gene: 5. CDR3 length: 14 amino acids. The TCR originated in a woman aged 45-65 years with alopecia areata. Some clones in this sample may be carry-over from other donors' samples. The chain couples TRBV2 to TRBJ2-1, with 7 bases aligning to TRBD1. Sequences were derived from whole blood, sampled in connection with sensitization to the hapten diphenylcyclopropenone (DPC). CDR3 amino acids: CASSERGPSNEQFF. In nucleotides, the CDR3 is TGTGCCAGCAGTGAGAGGGGGCCCTCCAATGAGCAGTTCTTC.